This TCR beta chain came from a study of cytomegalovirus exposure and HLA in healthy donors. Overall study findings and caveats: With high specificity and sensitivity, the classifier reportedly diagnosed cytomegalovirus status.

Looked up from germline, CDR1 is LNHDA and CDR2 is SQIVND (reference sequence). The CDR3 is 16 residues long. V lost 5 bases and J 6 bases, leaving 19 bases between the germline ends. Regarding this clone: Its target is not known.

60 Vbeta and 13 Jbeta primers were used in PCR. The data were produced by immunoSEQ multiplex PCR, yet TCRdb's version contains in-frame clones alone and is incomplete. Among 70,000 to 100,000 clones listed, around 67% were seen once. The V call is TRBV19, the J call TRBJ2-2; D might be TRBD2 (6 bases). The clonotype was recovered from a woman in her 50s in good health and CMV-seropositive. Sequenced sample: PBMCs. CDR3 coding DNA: TGTGCCAGTAGTCCACGTTTACTAGCAAAGGCCGGGGAGCTGTTTTTT. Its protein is CASSPRLLAKAGELFF.